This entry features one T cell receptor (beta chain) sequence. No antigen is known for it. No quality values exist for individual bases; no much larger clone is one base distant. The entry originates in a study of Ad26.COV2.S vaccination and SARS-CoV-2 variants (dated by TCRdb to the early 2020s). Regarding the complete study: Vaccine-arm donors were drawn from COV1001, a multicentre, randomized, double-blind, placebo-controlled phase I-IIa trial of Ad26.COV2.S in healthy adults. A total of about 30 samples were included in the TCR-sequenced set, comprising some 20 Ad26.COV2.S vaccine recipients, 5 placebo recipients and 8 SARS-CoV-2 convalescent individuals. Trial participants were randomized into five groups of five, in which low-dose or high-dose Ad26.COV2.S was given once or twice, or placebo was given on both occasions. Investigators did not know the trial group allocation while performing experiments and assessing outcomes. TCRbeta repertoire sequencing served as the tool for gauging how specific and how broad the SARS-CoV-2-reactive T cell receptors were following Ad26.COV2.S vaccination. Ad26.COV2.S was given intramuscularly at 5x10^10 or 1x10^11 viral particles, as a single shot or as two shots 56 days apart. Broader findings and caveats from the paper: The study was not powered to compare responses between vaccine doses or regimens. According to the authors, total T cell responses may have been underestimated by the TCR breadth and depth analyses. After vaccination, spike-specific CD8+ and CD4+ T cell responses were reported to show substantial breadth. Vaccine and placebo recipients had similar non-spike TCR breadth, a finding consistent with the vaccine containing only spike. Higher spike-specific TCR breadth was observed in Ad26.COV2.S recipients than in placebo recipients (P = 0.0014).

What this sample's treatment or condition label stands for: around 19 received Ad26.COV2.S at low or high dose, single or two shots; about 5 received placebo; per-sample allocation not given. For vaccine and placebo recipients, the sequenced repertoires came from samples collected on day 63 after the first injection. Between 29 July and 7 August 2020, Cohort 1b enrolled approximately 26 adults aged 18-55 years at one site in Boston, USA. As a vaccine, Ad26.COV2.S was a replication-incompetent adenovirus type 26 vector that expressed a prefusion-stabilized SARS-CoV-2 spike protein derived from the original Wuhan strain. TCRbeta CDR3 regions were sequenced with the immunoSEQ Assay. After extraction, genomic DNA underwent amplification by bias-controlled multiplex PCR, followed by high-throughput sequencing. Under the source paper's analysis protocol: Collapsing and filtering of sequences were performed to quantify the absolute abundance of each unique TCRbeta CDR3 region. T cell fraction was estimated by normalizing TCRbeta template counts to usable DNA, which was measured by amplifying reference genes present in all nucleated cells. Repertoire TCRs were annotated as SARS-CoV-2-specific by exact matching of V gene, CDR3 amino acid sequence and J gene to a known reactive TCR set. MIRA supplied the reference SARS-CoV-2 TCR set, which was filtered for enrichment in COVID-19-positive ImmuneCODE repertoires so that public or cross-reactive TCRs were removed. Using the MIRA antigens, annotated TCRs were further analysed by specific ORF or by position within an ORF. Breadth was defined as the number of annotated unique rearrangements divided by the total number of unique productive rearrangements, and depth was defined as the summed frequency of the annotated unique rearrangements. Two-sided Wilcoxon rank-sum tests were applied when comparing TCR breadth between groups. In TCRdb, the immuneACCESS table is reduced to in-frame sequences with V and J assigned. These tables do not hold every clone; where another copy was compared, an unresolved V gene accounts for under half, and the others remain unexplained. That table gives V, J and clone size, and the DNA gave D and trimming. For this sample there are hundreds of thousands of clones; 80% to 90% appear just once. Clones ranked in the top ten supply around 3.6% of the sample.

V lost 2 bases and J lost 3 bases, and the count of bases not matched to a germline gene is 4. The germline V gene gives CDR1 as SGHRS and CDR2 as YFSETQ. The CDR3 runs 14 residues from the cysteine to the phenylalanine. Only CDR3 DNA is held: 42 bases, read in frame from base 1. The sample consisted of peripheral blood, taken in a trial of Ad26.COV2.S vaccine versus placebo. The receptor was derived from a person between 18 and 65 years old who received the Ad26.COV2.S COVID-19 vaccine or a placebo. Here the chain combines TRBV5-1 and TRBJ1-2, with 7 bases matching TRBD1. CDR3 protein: CASSLLDRDYGYTF. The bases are TGCGCCAGCAGCTTACTTGACAGGGACTATGGCTACACCTTC.